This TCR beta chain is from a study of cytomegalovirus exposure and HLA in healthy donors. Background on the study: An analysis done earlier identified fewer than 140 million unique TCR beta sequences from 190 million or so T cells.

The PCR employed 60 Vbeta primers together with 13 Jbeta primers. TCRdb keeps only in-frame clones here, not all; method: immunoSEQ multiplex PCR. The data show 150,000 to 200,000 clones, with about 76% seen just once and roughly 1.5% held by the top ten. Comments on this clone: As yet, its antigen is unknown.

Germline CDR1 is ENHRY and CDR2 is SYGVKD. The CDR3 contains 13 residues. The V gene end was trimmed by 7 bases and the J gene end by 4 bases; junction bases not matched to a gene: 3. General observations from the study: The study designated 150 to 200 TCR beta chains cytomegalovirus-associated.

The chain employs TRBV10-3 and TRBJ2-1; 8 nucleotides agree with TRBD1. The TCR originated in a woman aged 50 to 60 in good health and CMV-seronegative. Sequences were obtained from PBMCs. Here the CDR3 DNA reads TGTGCCATCAAAGGACAGGGATACAATGAGCAGTTCTTC. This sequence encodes CAIKGQGYNEQFF.